The 27 T cell receptor beta chains below come from one sample, sequenced in a study of shared clonotypes between healthy human individuals. Method: immunoSEQ multiplex PCR; TCRdb's copy keeps in-frame clones and lacks some. The sample has around 1.4 million clones, less than 99% seen once. Material: naive CD4+ T cells sorted from blood. Indicated subset: CD45RA+ positively selected. All receptors come from a man aged 25 to 45 in good health.

J is TRBJ2-3 and V is TRBV5-4, with TRBD2 matching 8 bases. Looked up from germline, CDR1 is SGHNT and CDR2 is YYREEE (reference sequence). The CDR3 length is 15 residues. Trimming took 2 bases from V and 6 from J; bases not matched to a gene: 8. The chain's CDR3 is CASSLTSGDTDTQYF. CDR3 nucleotide sequence: TGTGCCAGCAGCTTAACTAGCGGAGACACGGATACGCAGTATTTT.

The chain is built from TRBV14 and TRBJ1-2; possibly TRBD1 for D (6 bases). The CDR3 is made up of 14 amino acids. Germline V lookup: CDR1 SGHDN, CDR2 FVKESK. Trimming took off 5 bases at V and 5 bases at J, with 15 bases between the two ends. CDR3 in DNA: TGTGCCAGCAGCATTACAGGGCCGAGGTATGGCTACACCTTC. Translation gives CASSITGPRYGYTF. Supplemented by reference TRBV14 and TRBJ1-2, the full variable domain reads EAGVTQFPSHSVIEKGQTVTLRCDPISGHDNLYWYRRVMGKEIKFLLHFVKESKQDESGMPNNRFLAERTGGTYSTLKVQPAELEDSGVYFCASSITGPRYGYTFGSGTRLTVV.

This chain links TRBV7-9 with TRBJ2-1; the match to TRBD2 covers 7 bases. This CDR3 is 16 amino acids long. Trimming removed 4 bases from V and 3 bases from J; junction bases left unmatched: 9. Per the germline V gene, CDR1 is SEHNR and CDR2 is FQNEAQ (reference sequence). This CDR3 is CASSSLGAGIYNEQFF. The DNA of the CDR3 is TGTGCCAGCAGCTCTCTCGGAGCGGGGATCTACAATGAGCAGTTCTTC. The variable domain in full, with the rest retrieved from reference TRBV7-9 and TRBJ2-1, is DTGVSQNPRHKITKRGQNVTFRCDPISEHNRLYWYRQTLGQGPEFLTYFQNEAQLEKSRLLSDRFSAERPKGSFSTLEIQRTEQGDSAMYLCASSSLGAGIYNEQFFGPGTRLTVL.

V and J are TRBV25-1 and TRBJ2-7; TRBD2 might be the D (5 bases). V shed 9 bases and J shed 6 bases, with 12 bases lying between them. In germline, CDR1 is MGHDK, CDR2 SYGVNS. The CDR3 loop spans 11 amino acids. CDR3 in DNA: TGTGCCAGACCGATGGACTCCGAGCAGTACTTC. Its translation: CARPMDSEQYF.

V gene TRBV5-1 combines with J gene TRBJ2-1; 8 positions agree with TRBD2. Germline CDR1 is SGHRS and CDR2 is YFSETQ. The V gene end was trimmed by 1 base and the J gene end by 4 bases; junction bases not matched to a gene: 10. The CDR3 is 17 amino acids. The CDR3 is CASSLTPRGGRYNEQFF. The DNA of the CDR3 is TGCGCCAGCAGCTTGACCCCCAGGGGCGGGAGGTACAATGAGCAGTTCTTC.

A remark on this clone: Other DNA variants within this sample encode the same CDR3. The rearrangement uses TRBV7-8 and TRBJ1-5; no clear D. The CDR3 covers 12 residues. Trimming pared 3 bases from V and 7 bases from J, leaving 7 bases between. Germline CDR1 is SGHVS and CDR2 is FQNEAQ. The CDR3 bases are TGTGCCAGCAGCTTTAGAGGACAGCCCCAGCATTTT. Protein sequence: CASSFRGQPQHF.

With regard to this clone: Other DNA variants within this sample encode the same CDR3. This chain joins TRBV18 and TRBJ2-7; D gene uncertain. Trimming took 6 bases from V and 5 from J, leaving 11 bases between them. The CDR3 contains 12 residues. The germline V gene has CDR1 KGHSH and CDR2 LQKENI. The CDR3 DNA sequence: TGTGCCAGCTCCCCTGTGGGGAACGAGCAGTACTTC. Translation gives CASSPVGNEQYF. The full variable domain, with the rest looked up from reference TRBV18 and TRBJ2-7, is NAGVMQNPRHLVRRRGQEARLRCSPMKGHSHVYWYRQLPEEGLKFMVYLQKENIIDESGMPKERFSAEFPKEGPSILRIQQVVRGDSAAYFCASSPVGNEQYFGPGTRLTVT.

The V call is TRBV5-1, the J call TRBJ2-1; D is unclear. CDR1 and CDR2 from the germline V gene are SGHRS and YFSETQ. V lost 1 base to trimming and J lost 7 bases, with 15 bases between them. This CDR3 is built from 15 residues. CDR3 bases: TGCGCCAGCAGCTTGCTCGGCCCCCTGGGGAATGAGCAGTTCTTC. Its protein is CASSLLGPLGNEQFF.

This clone was recorded once. The chain links TRBV4-1 to TRBJ1-1; 7 bases agree with TRBD1. Germline trimming cut 4 bases from V and 0 bases from J; bases unmatched to any gene: 11. The CDR3 contains 17 residues. Germline values: CDR1 MGHRA, CDR2 YSYEKL. Written as DNA, the CDR3 is TGCGCCAGCAGCCTAGGGGGCGCGGGATCTTTGAACACTGAAGCTTTCTTT. Its protein product is CASSLGGAGSLNTEAFF.

The rearrangement uses TRBV10-1 and TRBJ2-3; D unclear. The CDR3 has 12 amino acids. The germline V gene encodes CDR1 WNHNN and CDR2 SYGVQD (reference sequence). The V gene lost 3 bases and the J gene lost 14 bases, with 15 bases spanning the gap. The chain's CDR3 is CASSEGSSIRYF. CDR3 bases: TGCGCCAGCAGTGAAGGGTCCTCAATCCGGTATTTT.

This clone has only one observation. The chain couples TRBV4-1 to TRBJ2-7, with D maybe TRBD2 (6 bases). The V and J ends lost 1 base and 0 bases respectively, with 22 bases between them. The CDR3 contains 19 residues. Per the germline V gene, CDR1 is MGHRA and CDR2 is YSYEKL. The CDR3 region is CASSQGGAISGGSSYEQYF. As DNA, the CDR3 is TGCGCCAGCAGCCAAGGCGGCGCCATTAGCGGAGGGAGCTCCTACGAGCAGTACTTC.

This chain links TRBV29-1 with TRBJ2-7, with D perhaps TRBD1 or TRBD2 (5 bases each). Trimming stripped 5 bases from V and 3 bases from J, with 14 bases between. The CDR3 runs to 13 residues. CDR1 and CDR2 from the germline V gene are SQVTM and ANQGSEA. CDR3 loop: CSVRDGYNYEQYF. The CDR3 nucleotides read TGCAGCGTTCGGGACGGGTATAACTACGAGCAGTACTTC.

The chain couples TRBV5-1 to TRBJ2-2, with unresolved D. Looked up from germline, CDR1 is SGHRS and CDR2 is YFSETQ. The CDR3 has 13 residues. V was pared by 0 bases and J by 7 bases, with 7 bases between. The CDR3 sequence: CASSLGNDGELFF. DNA of the CDR3: TGCGCCAGCAGCTTGGGGAATGACGGGGAGCTGTTTTTT.

The chain carries TRBV2 and TRBJ2-2; D remains unclear. The germline V gene has CDR1 SNHLY and CDR2 FYNNEI. This CDR3 comprises 15 residues. V was shortened by 1 base and J by 2 bases, with 8 bases between the two germline ends. CDR3 DNA sequence: TGTGCCAGCAGTGAAGTGGCACCTAACACCGGGGAGCTGTTTTTT. It specifies CASSEVAPNTGELFF.

V gene TRBV6-1 combines with J gene TRBJ1-3, with 8 positions matching TRBD1. The CDR3 is 13 residues long. CDR1 and CDR2 from the germline V gene are MNHNS and SASEGT. V lost 3 bases, J lost 16 bases, and 11 bases stayed unmatched. The CDR3 reads CASSDLGTGEGYF. DNA for the CDR3: TGTGCCAGCAGTGACCTCGGGACAGGAGAAGGGTATTTT.

The chain recombines TRBV28 with TRBJ2-2; the match to TRBD1 covers 7 bases. V gave up 7 bases and J gave up 1 base; unmatched junction bases: 3. The CDR3 has 14 residues. CDR1 and CDR2 from the germline V gene are MDHEN and SYDVKM. The CDR3 DNA reads as TGTGCCAGCAAAGGACAGGTGAACACCGGGGAGCTGTTTTTT. As protein: CASKGQVNTGELFF.

J is TRBJ1-2 and V is TRBV30; 9 bases match TRBD1. V lost 4 bases and J lost 7; bases outside the gene matches: 7. The germline CDR1 and CDR2 sequences are GTSNPN and SVGIG (reference sequence). This CDR3 has 13 residues. CDR3 loop: CAWNQQGASGYTF. The CDR3 DNA follows: TGTGCCTGGAACCAACAGGGGGCATCTGGCTACACCTTC.

The rearrangement joins TRBV18 to TRBJ1-1; D is undetermined. The CDR3 has 15 residues. Deletions cut 0 bases from V and 0 bases from J, with 8 bases between. Per the germline V gene, CDR1 is KGHSH and CDR2 is LQKENI. DNA for the CDR3: TGTGCCAGCTCACCACCGGCAATTATGAACACTGAAGCTTTCTTT. Translating it yields CASSPPAIMNTEAFF.

The chain is built from TRBV10-3 and TRBJ1-4; TRBD1 matches at 11 bases. J gave up 13 bases and V 0 bases, and 7 bases lay outside the gene matches. The CDR3 loop spans 15 amino acids. The germline V gene encodes CDR1 ENHRY and CDR2 SYGVKD. As DNA, the CDR3 is TGTGCCATCAGTGAGTCAGGTGGACAGGGGGCTGCACTGTTTTTT. Translated: CAISESGGQGAALFF.

The chain joins TRBV28 to TRBJ2-7; 12 nucleotides line up with TRBD2. Trimming took 5 bases from V and 0 from J; bases not matched to a gene: 2. Germline lookup yields CDR1 MDHEN and CDR2 SYDVKM. This CDR3 contains 15 residues. The CDR3 nucleotides read TGTGCCAGCAGTACTAGCGGGAGGTCCTCCTACGAGCAGTACTTC. Amino acid sequence: CASSTSGRSSYEQYF.

The CDR3 DNA reads TGTGCCAGCAGTAACCAGCGGGAGAGGCTGACGGCGCAGTTCTTC. This gives the protein CASSNQRERLTAQFF. V and J are TRBV6-6 and TRBJ2-1, with 8 nucleotides matching TRBD2. V shed 5 bases and J 12 bases; nucleotides not matched to a gene: 15. The germline V gene encodes CDR1 MNHNY and CDR2 SVGAGI (reference sequence). This CDR3 has 15 amino acids.

V usage is TRBV25-1 and J usage is TRBJ1-1; a weak D match, TRBD1 (6 bases). The CDR3 is 14 amino acids. Germline CDR1 reads MGHDK; CDR2 reads SYGVNS. Between the trimmed V and J ends, which lost 6 bases and 1 base, there was a span of 12 bases. CDR3 sequence: CASRNRAGNTEAFF. The CDR3 nucleotides are TGTGCCAGCAGAAACAGGGCTGGGAACACTGAAGCTTTCTTT.

V is TRBV28 and J is TRBJ2-2; 12 nucleotides agree with TRBD2. The CDR3 covers 17 residues. In germline, CDR1 is MDHEN, CDR2 SYDVKM. The trim removed 6 bases at V and 3 bases at J, leaving 8 bases unmatched. The CDR3 coding sequence is TGTGCCAGCAGACCCCTAGCGGGAGGGCCGGACACCGGGGAGCTGTTTTTT. Protein product: CASRPLAGGPDTGELFF.

The chain joins TRBV14 to TRBJ2-1; the match to TRBD2 covers 9 bases. Trimming cost V 4 bases and J 10 bases; bases outside gene matches: 11. Germline V gene lookup returns CDR1 SGHDN and CDR2 FVKESK. The CDR3 spans 15 residues. The CDR3 reads CASSRNAGTSSEQFF. The CDR3 region has the DNA TGTGCCAGCAGCCGAAATGCCGGGACTAGCAGCGAGCAGTTCTTC.

CDR3 in amino acids: CASSPLAGGTYNEQFF. The CDR3 DNA reads as TGTGCCAGCAGCCCTCTAGCGGGAGGAACCTACAATGAGCAGTTCTTC. The chain couples TRBV7-9 to TRBJ2-1; 11 nucleotides agree with TRBD2. With 5 bases clipped from V and 2 bases from J, the junction kept 5 bases outside the gene matches. Germline V gives CDR1 SEHNR, CDR2 FQNEAQ (reference sequence). The CDR3 runs to 16 residues.

The V call is TRBV14, the J call TRBJ2-7; no definite D call. The V gene's germline CDR1 is SGHDN and CDR2 FVKESK. V lost 1 base and J lost 6, with 13 bases in between. The CDR3 runs 14 residues. The CDR3 DNA reads as TGTGCCAGCAGCCAAGCCCTAGGGTGGAGCGAGCAGTACTTC. Amino acid sequence: CASSQALGWSEQYF.

This sequence joins TRBV18 and TRBJ1-1; 7 bases agree with TRBD1. The germline V gene encodes CDR1 KGHSH and CDR2 LQKENI. This CDR3 comprises 15 residues. V gave up 3 bases and J gave up 6 bases; unmatched junction bases: 10. CDR3 amino acids: CASSPMSDRASEAFF. The CDR3 nucleotides read TGTGCCAGCTCACCGATGAGTGACAGGGCCTCTGAAGCTTTCTTT.